The clone carrying this T cell receptor beta chain was detected once. V shed 1 base, J shed 2 bases, and the junction held 4 bases outside the gene matches. This CDR3 is built from 16 residues. Germline CDR1 reads SGHTA; CDR2 reads FQGTGA. The data are from a study of shared clonotypes between healthy human individuals. The repertoire was sequenced with immunoSEQ multiplex PCR; TCRdb's copy has only in-frame clones and lacks some. The sample lists hundreds of thousands of clones, less than 75% occurring once. The sequence was collected from a young man in good health. The chain recombines TRBV7-3 with TRBJ2-2, with 7 bases aligning to TRBD2. The sample was memory CD4+ T cells sorted from blood. Subset specified: CD45RA-negative fraction. In DNA form, the CDR3 reads TGTGCCAGCAGCTTAATGGCGGGAGTCAACACCGGGGAGCTGTTTTTT. Translating gives CASSLMAGVNTGELFF.